Presented here are 18 T cell receptor beta chains from one specimen sequenced in a study of blood T cells in healthy people across ages. A sample-barcoded 5' primer and a J-beta primer mix were used in a second PCR of roughly 7 to 12 cycles. TCRdb redid the calling of the 5' RACE reads with MiXCR, one entry per CDR3 protein. The repertoire has about 940,000 distinct CDR3 sequences, under 50% of them found once; the top ten carry 13%. Sequenced input: blood. The receptors were sampled from a young man in good health.

The J gene is TRBJ2-1, the V gene TRBV5-6; 8 positions agree with TRBD1. Germline CDR1 SGHDT, CDR2 YYEEEE. The CDR3 has 13 residues. V trimming: 4 bases; J trimming: 8 bases; junction bases outside the gene matches: 5. Here the CDR3 DNA reads TGTGCCAGCAGCAAATGGACAGGGCATGAGCAGTTCTTC. Translated: CASSKWTGHEQFF.

This clonotype was counted a few times. The CDR3 DNA sequence: TGCAGCGTGATACAGACGAACACTGAAGCTTTCTTT. Translating it yields CSVIQTNTEAFF. The genes are TRBV29-1 and TRBJ1-1; D is unclear. The V gene lost 6 bases and the J gene lost 1 base, with 9 bases spanning the gap. The CDR3 contains 12 residues. Looked up from germline, CDR1 is SQVTM and CDR2 is ANQGSEA.

In nucleotides, the CDR3 is TGTGCTACGGGACACAGCTCCTACGAGCAGTACTTC. Amino acids: CATGHSSYEQYF. The V call is TRBV12-3 or TRBV12-4, the J call TRBJ2-7, with D perhaps TRBD1 (6 bases). This CDR3 is 12 amino acids long.

The V gene is TRBV4-2, the J gene TRBJ1-5; maybe TRBD1 (5 bases). Germline V gene lookup returns CDR1 LGHNA and CDR2 YNFKEQ. The germline V and J ends were trimmed by 1 base and 6 bases, with 10 bases remaining between them. This CDR3 contains 14 residues. Written as DNA, the CDR3 is TGTGCCAGCAGCCAAGGGACAATTTCTCAGCCCCAGCATTTT. Protein sequence: CASSQGTISQPQHF.

The V call is TRBV7-3, the J call TRBJ2-1, with D perhaps TRBD2 (7 bases). The germline CDR1 and CDR2 sequences are SGHTA and FQGTGA. V lost 5 bases, J lost 4 bases, and 15 bases lay in between. The CDR3 runs to 15 residues. CDR3 DNA: TGTGCCAGCAGCATAGCACAGGGAGGGTACAATGAGCAGTTCTTC. This translates into CASSIAQGGYNEQFF.

The chain couples TRBV12-3 or TRBV12-4 to TRBJ2-1, with D possibly being TRBD2 (6 bases). The V end lost 1 base, the J end lost 3 bases, and 10 bases lay between the germline ends. The CDR3 length is 15 residues. In DNA, the CDR3 is TGTGCCAGCAGTTTAGAGCGGGCAAACTACAATGAGCAGTTCTTC. Protein product: CASSLERANYNEQFF.

This clonotype was counted a few times. This chain uses TRBV29-1 with TRBJ1-4, with TRBD1 identical over 9 bases. CDR3 length equals 14 residues. The germline gives CDR1 SQVTM, CDR2 ANQGSEA. Germline trimming cut 7 bases from V and 2 bases from J; bases unmatched to any gene: 5. CDR3 bases: TGCAGCGGAAGGGGGACAGGGACTAATGAAAAACTGTTTTTT. It specifies CSGRGTGTNEKLFF.

This clonotype was recorded only once. The chain is built from TRBV24-1 and TRBJ2-3; D is tentatively TRBD1 or TRBD2 (5 bases each). This CDR3 region has 14 residues. Trimming left V 7 bases short and J 2 bases short, with 12 bases between. Germline CDR1 and CDR2: KGHDR and SFDVKD. The CDR3 sequence is CATSDGDPTDTQYF. The CDR3 DNA reads TGTGCCACCAGCGATGGGGACCCCACAGATACGCAGTATTTT.

The chain couples TRBV7-9 to TRBJ1-5, with 8 bases matching TRBD1. The CDR3 is 16 amino acids. Losses at the gene ends were 5 bases for V and 4 bases for J; bases not matched to a gene: 10. Germline V gene sequence: CDR1 SEHNR, CDR2 FQNEAQ (reference sequence). CDR3 sequence: CASSRARGQFNQPQHF. The CDR3 DNA reads as TGTGCCAGCAGCCGCGCCAGGGGGCAGTTTAATCAGCCCCAGCATTTT.

This rearrangement joins TRBV29-1 to TRBJ2-2; tentative D call: TRBD1 (6 bases). The germline CDR1 and CDR2 sequences are SQVTM and ANQGSEA. Between the trimmed V and J ends, which lost 6 bases and 4 bases, there was a span of 12 bases. The CDR3 totals 13 residues. Written as DNA, the CDR3 is TGCAGCGTGGGGGCCCGTTCCACCGGGGAGCTGTTTTTT. It yields the protein CSVGARSTGELFF.

This clonotype was observed once. The gene calls are TRBV13 and TRBJ2-5, with 10 bases matching TRBD2. Trimming at V came to 0 bases and at J to 11 bases, leaving 9 bases not matched to a gene. The germline gives CDR1 PRHDT, CDR2 FYEKMQ (reference sequence). The CDR3 has 15 amino acids. The CDR3 nucleotides are TGTGCCAGCAGCTTAGGAGCGGGGGGGCACAATGAGCAGTACTTC. It is translated as CASSLGAGGHNEQYF.

The rearrangement uses TRBV29-1 and TRBJ2-5, with a weak D call TRBD2 (6 bases). The CDR3 runs 13 residues. Germline CDR1 SQVTM, CDR2 ANQGSEA. The CDR3: CTPEGGPKETQYF. CDR3 DNA sequence: TGCACCCCGGAGGGCGGGCCCAAAGAGACCCAGTACTTC. Drawing the rest from reference TRBV29-1 and TRBJ2-5, the complete variable domain is SAVISQKPSRDICQRGTSLTIQCQVDSQVTMMFWYRQQPGQSLTLIATANQGSEATYESGFVIDKFPISRPNLTFSTLTVSNMSPEDSSIYLCTPEGGPKETQYFGPGTRLLVL.

This chain connects TRBV7-2 to TRBJ2-5; 10 nucleotides agree with TRBD2. With 2 bases clipped from V and 5 bases from J, the junction kept 8 bases outside the gene matches. Germline lookup yields CDR1 SGHTA and CDR2 FQGNSA. CDR3 length equals 16 residues. Here the CDR3 DNA reads TGTGCCAGCAGCTTACTAGCGGGGGCTACCCCTGAGACCCAGTACTTC. This translates into CASSLLAGATPETQYF.

J is TRBJ1-2 and V is TRBV27; the D is unclear. Germline CDR1 reads MNHEY; CDR2 reads SMNVEV (reference sequence). The CDR3 contains 14 residues. Trimming cost V 6 bases and J 8 bases, with 19 bases left between them. The chain's CDR3 is CASSPDGDLTGYTF. CDR3 sequence (DNA): TGTGCCAGCAGCCCCGATGGGGATCTCACCGGCTACACCTTC.

V and J are TRBV3-1 and TRBJ2-1, with no clear D. V shed 4 bases and J shed 3 bases, with 7 bases lying between them. The length of the CDR3 is 13 residues. The V gene's germline CDR1 is LGHDT and CDR2 YNNKEL (reference sequence). The CDR3, as DNA: TGTGCCAGCAGCCCGAGGATCTACAATGAGCAGTTCTTC. The encoded protein is CASSPRIYNEQFF.

This clonotype was observed a few times. The chain employs TRBV2 and TRBJ2-5; no firm D call. V was trimmed by 3 bases and J by 10 bases, leaving 18 bases between them. The CDR3 has 14 residues. Per the germline V gene, CDR1 is SNHLY and CDR2 is FYNNEI. This CDR3 reads CASSDGLLKMVQYF. The CDR3 DNA follows: TGTGCCAGCAGTGACGGGCTACTAAAGATGGTCCAGTACTTC.

The V call is TRBV7-9, the J call TRBJ1-1; possibly TRBD1 for D (5 bases). Germline assignment: CDR1 SEHNR and CDR2 FQNEAQ (reference sequence). The CDR3 runs to 11 residues. Trimming took off 8 bases at V and 10 bases at J, with 14 bases between the two ends. The CDR3 coding sequence is TGTGCCAGCCGGGTAGGGGTGGCAGCTTTCTTT. It specifies CASRVGVAAFF.

V and J are TRBV12-3 or TRBV12-4 and TRBJ2-1, with 8 bases fitting TRBD2. The CDR3 is made up of 15 amino acids. Trimming at V came to 5 bases and at J to 7 bases, leaving 10 bases not matched to a gene. CDR3 DNA: TGTGCCAGCAGTCCTGTAGCGGGGCTGAGAAATGAGCAGTTCTTC. This gives the protein CASSPVAGLRNEQFF.